This T cell receptor (beta chain) came from a study of blood T cell repertoires in COVID-19. For the study at large: The United States, Italy and Spain provided the acute and convalescent COVID-19 samples.

The germline V gene has CDR1 MGHRA and CDR2 YSYEKL. J gave up 4 bases and V 5 bases, and 2 bases lay outside the gene matches. This CDR3 contains 13 residues. Sequencing was performed with immunoSEQ multiplex PCR; in TCRdb, only in-frame clones are kept and a portion is missing. The data contain 150,000 to 200,000 clones, about nine tenths of them singletons. V is TRBV4-1 and J is TRBJ2-5; 9 bases agree with TRBD1. Specimen: peripheral blood. The TCR was taken from a woman aged 50 to 65 with acute or convalescent COVID-19. The DNA of the CDR3 is TGCGCCAGCAGCTTGACAGGGGGAGAGACCCAGTACTTC. The encoded protein is CASSLTGGETQYF.